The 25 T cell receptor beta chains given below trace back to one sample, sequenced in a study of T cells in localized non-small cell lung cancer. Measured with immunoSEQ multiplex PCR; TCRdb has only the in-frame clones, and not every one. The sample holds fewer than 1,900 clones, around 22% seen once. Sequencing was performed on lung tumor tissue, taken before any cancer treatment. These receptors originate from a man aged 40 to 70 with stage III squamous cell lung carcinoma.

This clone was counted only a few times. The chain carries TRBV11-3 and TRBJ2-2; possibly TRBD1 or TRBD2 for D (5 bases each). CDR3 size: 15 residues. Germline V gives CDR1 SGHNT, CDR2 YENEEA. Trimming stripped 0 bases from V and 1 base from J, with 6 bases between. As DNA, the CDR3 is TGTGCCAGCAGCTTAGAGGGGGAGAACACCGGGGAGCTGTTTTTT. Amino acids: CASSLEGENTGELFF.

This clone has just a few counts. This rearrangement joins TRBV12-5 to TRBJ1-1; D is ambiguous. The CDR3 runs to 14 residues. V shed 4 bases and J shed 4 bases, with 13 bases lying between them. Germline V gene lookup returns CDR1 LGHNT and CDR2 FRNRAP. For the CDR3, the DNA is TGTGCTAGTGGTTATAGCAATACGGGCACTGAAGCTTTCTTT. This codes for CASGYSNTGTEAFF. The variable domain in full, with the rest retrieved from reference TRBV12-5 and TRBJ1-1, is DARVTQTPRHKVTEMGQEVTMRCQPILGHNTVFWYRQTMMQGLELLAYFRNRAPLDDSGMPKDRFSAEMPDATLATLKIQPSEPRDSAVYFCASGYSNTGTEAFFGQGTRLTVV.

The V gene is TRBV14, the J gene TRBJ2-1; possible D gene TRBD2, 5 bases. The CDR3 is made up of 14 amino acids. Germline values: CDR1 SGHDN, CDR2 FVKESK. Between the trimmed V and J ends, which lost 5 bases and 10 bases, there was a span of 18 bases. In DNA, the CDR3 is TGTGCCAGCAGCTTATCTAGCTCAGGATGGGAGCAGTTCTTC. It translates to CASSLSSSGWEQFF.

This chain's CDR3 is CASSPNRGTQYF. The CDR3 nucleotides are TGTGCCAGCTCACCAAACAGAGGGACGCAGTATTTT. The chain uses TRBV18 and TRBJ2-3, with D possibly matching TRBD2 (5 bases). CDR3 size: 12 residues. V lost 2 bases and J lost 9, with 9 bases in between. Germline assignment: CDR1 KGHSH and CDR2 LQKENI. Drawing the rest from reference TRBV18 and TRBJ2-3, the complete variable domain is NAGVMQNPRHLVRRRGQEARLRCSPMKGHSHVYWYRQLPEEGLKFMVYLQKENIIDESGMPKERFSAEFPKEGPSILRIQQVVRGDSAAYFCASSPNRGTQYFGPGTRLTVL.

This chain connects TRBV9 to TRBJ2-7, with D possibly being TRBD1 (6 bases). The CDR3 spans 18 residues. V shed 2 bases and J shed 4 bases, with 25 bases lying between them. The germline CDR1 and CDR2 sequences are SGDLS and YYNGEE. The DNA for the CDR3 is TGTGCCAGCAGCGTGTTACAGGGATACCCGACCCCCGCATACGAGCAGTACTTC. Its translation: CASSVLQGYPTPAYEQYF.

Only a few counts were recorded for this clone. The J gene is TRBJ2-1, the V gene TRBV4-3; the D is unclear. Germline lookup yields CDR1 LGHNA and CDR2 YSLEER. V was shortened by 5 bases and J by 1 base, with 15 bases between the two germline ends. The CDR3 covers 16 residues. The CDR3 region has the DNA TGCGCCAGCAGCGGCACGGTAGCAGCTTCCTACAATGAGCAGTTCTTC. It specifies CASSGTVAASYNEQFF.

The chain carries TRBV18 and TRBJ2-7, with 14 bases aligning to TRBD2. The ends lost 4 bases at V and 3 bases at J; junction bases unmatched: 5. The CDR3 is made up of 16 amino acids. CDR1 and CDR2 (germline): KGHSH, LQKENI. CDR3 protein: CASSLGTSGSFYEQYF. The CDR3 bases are TGTGCCAGCTCACTCGGGACTAGCGGGAGCTTCTACGAGCAGTACTTC.

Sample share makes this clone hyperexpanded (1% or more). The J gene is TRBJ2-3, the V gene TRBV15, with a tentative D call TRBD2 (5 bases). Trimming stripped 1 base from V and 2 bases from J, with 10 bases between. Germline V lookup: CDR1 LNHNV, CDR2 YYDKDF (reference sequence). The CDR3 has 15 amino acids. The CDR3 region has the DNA TGTGCCACCAGCAGAGGACGGGGTGTCACAGATACGCAGTATTTT. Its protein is CATSRGRGVTDTQYF.

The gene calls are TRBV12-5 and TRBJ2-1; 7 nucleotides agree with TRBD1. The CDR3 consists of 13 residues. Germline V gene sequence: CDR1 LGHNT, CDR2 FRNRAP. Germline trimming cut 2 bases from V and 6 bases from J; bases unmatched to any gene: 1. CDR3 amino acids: CASGLPGGNEQFF. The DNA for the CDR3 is TGTGCTAGTGGTTTGCCAGGGGGCAATGAGCAGTTCTTC.

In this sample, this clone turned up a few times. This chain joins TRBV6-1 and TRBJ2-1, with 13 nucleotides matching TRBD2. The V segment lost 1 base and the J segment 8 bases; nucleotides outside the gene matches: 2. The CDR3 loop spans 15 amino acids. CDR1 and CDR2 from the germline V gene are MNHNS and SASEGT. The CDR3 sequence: CASSEGLAGGYEQFF. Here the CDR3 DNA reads TGTGCCAGCAGTGAAGGACTAGCGGGAGGTTATGAGCAGTTCTTC.

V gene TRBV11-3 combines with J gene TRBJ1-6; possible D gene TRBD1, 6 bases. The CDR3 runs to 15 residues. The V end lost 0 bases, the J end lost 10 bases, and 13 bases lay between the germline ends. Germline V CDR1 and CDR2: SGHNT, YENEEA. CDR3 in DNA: TGTGCCAGCAGCTTAGAGGGGGGCAGTAAGTCACCCCTCCACTTT. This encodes CASSLEGGSKSPLHF.

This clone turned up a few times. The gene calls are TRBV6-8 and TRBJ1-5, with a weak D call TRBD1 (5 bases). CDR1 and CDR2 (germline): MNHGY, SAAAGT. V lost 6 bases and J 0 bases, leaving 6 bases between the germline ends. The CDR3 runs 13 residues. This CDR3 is CASSRDSNQPQHF. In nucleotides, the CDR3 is TGTGCCAGCAGCAGGGATAGCAATCAGCCCCAGCATTTT.

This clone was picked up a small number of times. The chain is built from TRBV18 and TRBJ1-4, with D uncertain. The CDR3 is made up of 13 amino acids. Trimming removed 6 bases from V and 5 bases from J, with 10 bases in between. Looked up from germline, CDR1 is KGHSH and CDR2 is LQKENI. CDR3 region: CASSVGRNEKLFF. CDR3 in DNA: TGTGCCAGCTCCGTAGGACGGAATGAAAAACTGTTTTTT.

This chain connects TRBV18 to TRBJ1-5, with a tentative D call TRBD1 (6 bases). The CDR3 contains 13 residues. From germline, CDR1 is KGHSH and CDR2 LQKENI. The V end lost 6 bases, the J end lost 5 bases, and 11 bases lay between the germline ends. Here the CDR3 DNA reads TGTGCCAGCTCGCAGGGGAGAGATCAGCCCCAGCATTTT. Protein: CASSQGRDQPQHF.

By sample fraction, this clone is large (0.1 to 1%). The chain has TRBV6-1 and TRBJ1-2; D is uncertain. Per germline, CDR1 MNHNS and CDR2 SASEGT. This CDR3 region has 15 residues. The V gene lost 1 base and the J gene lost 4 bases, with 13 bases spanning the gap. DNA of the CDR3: TGTGCCAGCAGTGAAGGGATTCTCGTGAGCTATGGCTACACCTTC. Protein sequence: CASSEGILVSYGYTF.

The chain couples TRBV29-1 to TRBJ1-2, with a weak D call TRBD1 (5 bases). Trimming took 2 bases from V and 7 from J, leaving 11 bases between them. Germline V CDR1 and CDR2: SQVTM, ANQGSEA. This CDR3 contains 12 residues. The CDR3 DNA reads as TGCAGCGTTGAACAGGGTAGAGGTGGCTACACCTTC. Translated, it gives CSVEQGRGGYTF.

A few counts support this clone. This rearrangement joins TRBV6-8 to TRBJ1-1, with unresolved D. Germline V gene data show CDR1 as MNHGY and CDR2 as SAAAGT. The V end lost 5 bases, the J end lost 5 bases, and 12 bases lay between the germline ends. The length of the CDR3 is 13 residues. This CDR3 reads CASSEHTRTEAFF. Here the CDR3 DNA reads TGTGCCAGCAGTGAGCATACTAGGACTGAAGCTTTCTTT.

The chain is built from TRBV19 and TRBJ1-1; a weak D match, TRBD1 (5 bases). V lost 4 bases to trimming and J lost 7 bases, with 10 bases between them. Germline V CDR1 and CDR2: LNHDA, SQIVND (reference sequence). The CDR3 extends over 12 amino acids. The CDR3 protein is CASSRGYDEAFF. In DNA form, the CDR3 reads TGTGCCAGTAGTAGGGGCTACGATGAAGCTTTCTTT.

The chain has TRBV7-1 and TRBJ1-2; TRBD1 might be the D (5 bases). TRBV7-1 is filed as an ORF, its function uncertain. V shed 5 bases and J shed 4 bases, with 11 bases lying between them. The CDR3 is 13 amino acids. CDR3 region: CASSTGTGYGYTF. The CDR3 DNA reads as TGTGCCAGCAGCACCGGGACGGGCTATGGCTACACCTTC.

CDR3 residues: CASSPRTNRINTGELFF. CDR3 DNA sequence: TGTGCCAGCTCACCAAGGACAAATCGGATCAACACCGGGGAGCTGTTTTTT. The gene calls are TRBV18 and TRBJ2-2, with D perhaps matching TRBD1 (5 bases). V was clipped by 2 bases and J by 2 bases, with 15 bases between them. The CDR3 consists of 17 residues. Germline V gene sequence: CDR1 KGHSH, CDR2 LQKENI.

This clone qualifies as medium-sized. The CDR3 is CASSVQVAYNEQFF. The CDR3 DNA sequence: TGTGCCAGCAGTGTGCAGGTGGCCTACAATGAGCAGTTCTTC. V and J are TRBV9 and TRBJ2-1, with D uncertain. Germline V gene lookup returns CDR1 SGDLS and CDR2 YYNGEE. The CDR3 sequence is 14 residues long. V gave up 5 bases and J gave up 2 bases, with 11 bases separating them.

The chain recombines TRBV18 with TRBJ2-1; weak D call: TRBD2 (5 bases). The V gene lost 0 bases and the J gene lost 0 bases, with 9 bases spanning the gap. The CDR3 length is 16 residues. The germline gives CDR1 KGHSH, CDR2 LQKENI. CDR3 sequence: CASSPPASPSYNEQFF. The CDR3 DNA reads TGTGCCAGCTCACCACCGGCTAGCCCCTCCTACAATGAGCAGTTCTTC.

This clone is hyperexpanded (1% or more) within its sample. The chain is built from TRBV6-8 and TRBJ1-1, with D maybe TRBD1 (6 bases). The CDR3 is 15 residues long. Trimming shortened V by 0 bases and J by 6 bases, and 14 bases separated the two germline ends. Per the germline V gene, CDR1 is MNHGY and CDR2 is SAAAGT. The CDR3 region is CASSYSMGGAAEAFF. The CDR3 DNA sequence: TGTGCCAGCAGTTACTCGATGGGGGGGGCAGCTGAAGCTTTCTTT.

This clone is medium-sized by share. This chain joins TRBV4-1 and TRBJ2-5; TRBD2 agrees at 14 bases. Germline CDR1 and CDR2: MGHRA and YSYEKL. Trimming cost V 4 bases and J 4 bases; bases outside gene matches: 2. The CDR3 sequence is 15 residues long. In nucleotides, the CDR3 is TGCGCCAGCAGCCTTGGGACTAGCGGGGGAGAGACCCAGTACTTC. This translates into CASSLGTSGGETQYF.

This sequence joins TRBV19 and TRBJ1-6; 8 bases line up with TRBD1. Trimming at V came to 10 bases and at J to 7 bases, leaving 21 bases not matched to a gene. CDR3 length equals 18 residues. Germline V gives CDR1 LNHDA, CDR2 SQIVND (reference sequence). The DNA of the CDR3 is TGTGCCACGACACCGGGACAGGCTATACCTCGACGCAATTCACCCCTCCACTTT. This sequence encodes CATTPGQAIPRRNSPLHF.